This TCR beta chain stems from a study of T cell changes during pregnancy in multiple sclerosis. The germline gives CDR1 MNHEY, CDR2 SMNVEV (reference sequence). V was clipped by 6 bases and J by 2 bases, with 13 bases between them. The CDR3 consists of 14 residues. Sequencing used immunoSEQ multiplex PCR; TCRdb keeps in-frame clones, though not all of them. This table has about 99,000 clones, about 94% appearing once. The material was peripheral blood, obtained after pregnancy. The receptor was derived from a female donor with multiple sclerosis, enrolled in a pregnancy study. The chain uses TRBV27 and TRBJ1-2, with D perhaps TRBD1 (5 bases). The DNA for the CDR3 is TGTGCCAGCAGCCCATGGGACTTAAACTATGGCTACACCTTC. Protein sequence: CASSPWDLNYGYTF.